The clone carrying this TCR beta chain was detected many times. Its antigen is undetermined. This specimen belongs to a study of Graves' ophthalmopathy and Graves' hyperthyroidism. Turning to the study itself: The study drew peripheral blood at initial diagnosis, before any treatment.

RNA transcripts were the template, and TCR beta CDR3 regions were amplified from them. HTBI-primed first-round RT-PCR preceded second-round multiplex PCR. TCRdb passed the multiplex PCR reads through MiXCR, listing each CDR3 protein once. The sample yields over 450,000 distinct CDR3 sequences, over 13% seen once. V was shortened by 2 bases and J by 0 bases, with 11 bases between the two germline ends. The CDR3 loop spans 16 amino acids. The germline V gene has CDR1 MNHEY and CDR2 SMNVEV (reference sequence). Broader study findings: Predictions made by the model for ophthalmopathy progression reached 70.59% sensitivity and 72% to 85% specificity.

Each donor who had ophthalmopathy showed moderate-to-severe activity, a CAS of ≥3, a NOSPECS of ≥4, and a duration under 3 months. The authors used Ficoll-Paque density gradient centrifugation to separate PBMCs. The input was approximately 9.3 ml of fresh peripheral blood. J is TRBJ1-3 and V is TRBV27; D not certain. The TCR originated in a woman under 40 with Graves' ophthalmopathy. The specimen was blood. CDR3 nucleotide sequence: TGTGCCAGCAGTTTACGGGCGCCTCGCTCTGGAAACACCATATATTTT. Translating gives CASSLRAPRSGNTIYF.